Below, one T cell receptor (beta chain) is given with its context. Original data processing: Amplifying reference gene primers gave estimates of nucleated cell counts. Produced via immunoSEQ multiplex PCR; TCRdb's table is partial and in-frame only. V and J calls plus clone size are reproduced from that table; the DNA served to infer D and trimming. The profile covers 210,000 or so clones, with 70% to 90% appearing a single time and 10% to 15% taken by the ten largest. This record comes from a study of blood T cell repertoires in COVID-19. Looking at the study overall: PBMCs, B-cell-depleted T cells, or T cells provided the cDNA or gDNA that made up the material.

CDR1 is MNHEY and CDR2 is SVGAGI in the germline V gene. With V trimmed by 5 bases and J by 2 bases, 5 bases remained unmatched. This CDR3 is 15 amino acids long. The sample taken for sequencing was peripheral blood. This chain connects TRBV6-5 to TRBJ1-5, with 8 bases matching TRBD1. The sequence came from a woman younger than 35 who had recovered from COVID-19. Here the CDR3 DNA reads TGTGCCAGCAGTCCAAAGACAGGGGGCAATCAGCCCCAGCATTTT. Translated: CASSPKTGGNQPQHF.